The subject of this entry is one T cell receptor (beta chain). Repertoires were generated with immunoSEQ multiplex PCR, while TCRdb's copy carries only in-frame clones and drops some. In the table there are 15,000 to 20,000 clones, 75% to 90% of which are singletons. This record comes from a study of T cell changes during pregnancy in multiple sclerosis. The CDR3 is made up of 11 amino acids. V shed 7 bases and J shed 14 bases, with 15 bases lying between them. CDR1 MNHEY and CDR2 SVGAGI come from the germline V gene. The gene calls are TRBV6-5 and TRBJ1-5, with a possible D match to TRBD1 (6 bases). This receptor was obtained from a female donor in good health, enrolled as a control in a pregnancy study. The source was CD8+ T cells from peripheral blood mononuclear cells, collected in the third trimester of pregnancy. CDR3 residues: CASNYQGFEHF. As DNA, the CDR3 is TGTGCCAGCAACTACCAGGGGTTCGAGCATTTT.